Presented here are 7 T cell receptor beta chains from one specimen sequenced in a study of spatial heterogeneity in lung cancer (dated by TCRdb to between 2018 and 2021). Broader findings and caveats from the paper: The tumor nonsynonymous mutation count correlated with the number of expanded intratumoral alpha and beta TCRs.

The method was 5' RACE. Sequencing was performed on a NextSeq 500. TCRdb reprocessed the public reads (quality trimming at Q25 with fastp, clone calling with MiXCR) and kept in-frame beta chains. Records with the same CDR3 protein are collapsed into one entry carrying the most frequent genes and DNA. The sample has some 23,000 distinct CDR3 sequences on record, roughly 10% of them singletons. 7.7% of the sample is in the top ten clones. Their specific antigens are unknown. Read against the paper, the sample's time point label means: sample taken at primary tumor resection. The starting material was lung tumor tissue, obtained at surgery. The receptors come from a male donor with early-stage non-small cell lung cancer.

The genes are TRBV6-6 and TRBJ2-1; the D gene is possibly TRBD1 (6 bases). The CDR3 is 14 residues long. Trimming shortened V by 6 bases and J by 7 bases, and 16 bases separated the two germline ends. Germline loops: CDR1 MNHNY, CDR2 SVGAGI (reference sequence). The CDR3, as DNA: TGTGCCAGCAGAACAGGGTCGAGGTCAAATGAGCAGTTCTTC. This encodes CASRTGSRSNEQFF.

This clonotype showed up many times. The chain couples TRBV6-2 or TRBV6-3 to TRBJ2-7; TRBD2 matches at 7 bases. Germline V gene data show CDR1 as MNHEY and CDR2 as SVGEGT. The CDR3 is 13 residues long. V dropped 2 bases and J dropped 2; count of bases not matched to a gene: 0. CDR3 DNA: TGTGCCAGCAGTTACCTAGCGGCCTACGAGCAGTACTTC. Its protein is CASSYLAAYEQYF.

This clonotype was seen at least ten times. The chain uses TRBV29-1 and TRBJ1-2, with TRBD1 matching over 12 bases. V shed 7 bases, J shed 10 bases, and the junction held 10 bases outside the gene matches. The CDR3 length is 13 residues. Germline V lookup: CDR1 SQVTM, CDR2 ANQGSEA. The CDR3 DNA reads TGCAGCGCCGACACGGGACAGGGGGCCGTCTACACCTTC. Amino acids: CSADTGQGAVYTF.

This clonotype was seen only a few times. The chain employs TRBV5-1 and TRBJ2-3; D is unclear. V was clipped by 1 base and J by 5 bases, with 2 bases between them. The germline V gene encodes CDR1 SGHRS and CDR2 YFSETQ. There are 11 residues in the CDR3. Here the CDR3 reads CASSLQDTQYF. DNA of the CDR3: TGCGCCAGCAGCTTGCAAGATACGCAGTATTTT.

In this sample, this clonotype turned up a few times. The rearrangement uses TRBV20-1 and TRBJ2-1, with 9 bases lining up with TRBD2. Germline assignment: CDR1 DFQATT and CDR2 SNEGSKA (reference sequence). This CDR3 comprises 13 residues. With V trimmed by 3 bases and J by 7 bases, 4 bases remained unmatched. CDR3 sequence reads: CSARREGPNEQFF. The CDR3 DNA reads as TGCAGTGCTAGGCGGGAGGGCCCGAATGAGCAGTTCTTC.

This clonotype has ten or more counts. The chain is built from TRBV5-1 and TRBJ1-4, with D unresolved. The V and J ends lost 7 bases and 6 bases respectively, with 13 bases between them. Germline values: CDR1 SGHRS, CDR2 YFSETQ. The CDR3 consists of 13 residues. CDR3 amino acids: CASSAGEHEKLFF. Here the CDR3 DNA reads TGCGCCAGCTCCGCGGGAGAGCATGAAAAACTGTTTTTT.

By share of the sample, this clonotype is medium-sized. The chain uses TRBV28 and TRBJ1-2, with D unclear. CDR1 is MDHEN and CDR2 is SYDVKM in the germline V gene. This CDR3 has 13 residues. The germline V and J ends were trimmed by 10 bases and 2 bases, with 14 bases remaining between them. The CDR3 DNA reads as TGTGCCACCAAAAATTCCTTAAACTATGGCTACACCTTC. As protein: CATKNSLNYGYTF.